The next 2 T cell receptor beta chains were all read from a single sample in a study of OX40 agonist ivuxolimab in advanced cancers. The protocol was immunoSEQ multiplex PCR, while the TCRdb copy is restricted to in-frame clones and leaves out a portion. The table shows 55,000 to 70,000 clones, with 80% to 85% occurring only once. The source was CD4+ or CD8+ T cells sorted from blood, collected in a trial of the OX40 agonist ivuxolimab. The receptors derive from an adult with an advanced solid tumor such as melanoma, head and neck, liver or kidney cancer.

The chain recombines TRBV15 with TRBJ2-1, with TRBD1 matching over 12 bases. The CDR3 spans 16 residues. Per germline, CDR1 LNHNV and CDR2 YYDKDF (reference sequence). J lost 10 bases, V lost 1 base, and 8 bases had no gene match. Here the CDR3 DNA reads TGTGCCACCAGCAGAGGACCGGGACAGGGGGCCCGGGAGCAGTTCTTC. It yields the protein CATSRGPGQGAREQFF.

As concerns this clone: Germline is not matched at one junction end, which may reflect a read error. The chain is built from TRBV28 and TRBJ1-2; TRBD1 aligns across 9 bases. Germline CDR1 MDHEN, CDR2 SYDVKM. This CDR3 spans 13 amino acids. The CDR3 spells CASILGTGKGYTF. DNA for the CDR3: TGTGCCAGCATTTTAGGGACAGGGAAAGGCTACACCTTC.